These T cell receptor beta chains were read from a single sample in a study of human T cells and chemical hapten exposure. One entry per CDR3 protein results from TCRdb running MiXCR on the RACE reads. The sample contains some 90,000 distinct CDR3 sequences, 8.5% of which appear only once. The sample here was whole blood, taken in connection with sensitization to the hapten diphenylcyclopropenone (DPC). The receptors stem from a man aged 35 to 55 with alopecia areata. Some clones in this sample may be carry-over from other donors' samples. CDR3s include the opening cysteine and the closing phenylalanine or tryptophan. Each record gives: D gene, J gene, clone size, V gene, CDR3 length, CDR3 protein, CDR3 DNA. D genes are given only for firm matches. Rows may omit the clone size; those that give it use once, few, many or a size class.

-,TRBJ2-2,-,TRBV12-3/TRBV12-4,13,CASSLRFTGELFF,TGTGCCAGCAGCCTACGGTTCACCGGGGAGCTGTTTTTT
-,TRBJ1-1,many,TRBV29-1,14,CSVEGGPGAYEAFF,TGCAGCGTTGAGGGGGGACCGGGGGCGTATGAAGCTTTCTTT
-,TRBJ1-1,few,TRBV7-6,15,CASSLVGGENTEAFF,TGTGCCAGCAGCTTAGTTGGCGGGGAGAACACTGAAGCTTTCTTT
TRBD2,TRBJ2-1,-,TRBV12-3/TRBV12-4,16,CASSNPTSGTYNEQFF,TGTGCCAGCAGCAATCCGACTAGCGGGACGTACAATGAGCAGTTCTTC
-,TRBJ2-3,few,TRBV24-1,16,CATSDSGHRSTDTQYF,TGTGCCACCAGTGATTCGGGACACCGAAGCACAGATACGCAGTATTTT
-,TRBJ2-2,-,TRBV27,16,CASSLITAASTGELFF,TGTGCCAGCAGTTTGATAACCGCGGCTAGCACCGGGGAGCTGTTTTTT
-,TRBJ1-5,many,TRBV29-1,18,CSVEDKERARVSNQPQHF,TGCAGCGTTGAAGATAAGGAACGAGCCAGGGTGAGCAATCAGCCCCAGCATTTT
-,TRBJ2-7,-,TRBV6-5,14,CASSYEGRIYEQYF,TGTGCCAGCAGTTACGAAGGCAGGATCTACGAGCAGTACTTC
-,TRBJ1-2,-,TRBV12-3/TRBV12-4,12,CASSLARDGYTF,TGTGCCAGCAGTTTGGCAAGGGATGGCTACACCTTC
-,TRBJ1-4,few,TRBV7-9,14,CASSQDRPNEKLFF,TGTGCCAGCAGCCAAGACAGGCCTAATGAAAAACTGTTTTTT
-,TRBJ2-3,-,TRBV28,14,CASSLMDHGDTQYF,TGTGCCAGCAGTTTAATGGACCACGGTGATACGCAGTATTTT
TRBD2,TRBJ2-5,-,TRBV12-3/TRBV12-4,16,CASSATSGSSQETQYF,TGTGCCAGCAGTGCGACTAGCGGGTCCTCCCAAGAGACCCAGTACTTC
TRBD1,TRBJ2-3,-,TRBV11-3,14,CASSWDRITDTQYF,TGTGCCAGCAGCTGGGACAGAATCACAGATACGCAGTATTTT
-,TRBJ2-2,-,TRBV11-3,12,CASSLEGGELFF,TGTGCCAGCAGTCTCGAGGGCGGGGAGCTGTTTTTT
-,TRBJ2-3,many,TRBV4-3,15,CASSQDHRTTDTQYF,TGCGCCAGCAGCCAAGATCATCGGACTACAGATACGCAGTATTTT
TRBD2,TRBJ2-2,-,TRBV7-8,14,CASSWTRNTGELFF,TGTGCCAGCAGCTGGACTAGGAACACCGGGGAGCTGTTTTTT
TRBD1,TRBJ1-1,-,TRBV3-1,15,CASSQPGQGRTEAFF,TGTGCCAGCAGCCAGCCGGGACAGGGTCGTACTGAAGCTTTCTTT
TRBD1,TRBJ1-2,-,TRBV3-1,15,CASSQGPGGNYGYTF,TGTGCCAGCAGCCAGGGGCCAGGGGGCAACTATGGCTACACCTTC
-,TRBJ2-3,-,TRBV4-1,12,CASSHVVDTQYF,TGCGCCAGCAGCCACGTGGTAGATACGCAGTATTTT
-,TRBJ1-2,-,TRBV30,13,CAGLGEEDYGYTF,TGTGCCGGACTGGGGGAGGAGGACTATGGCTACACCTTC
TRBD2,TRBJ2-7,many,TRBV20-1,17,CSARDRPSGNSPGGQYF,TGCAGTGCTAGAGATCGGCCTAGCGGGAATTCGCCAGGAGGGCAGTACTTC
TRBD1,TRBJ1-4,few,TRBV7-9,16,CASSPLDRGRNEKLFF,TGTGCCAGCAGCCCCCTCGACAGGGGGCGTAATGAAAAACTGTTTTTT
-,TRBJ2-3,-,TRBV6-5,17,CASSYSNQLTLGGTQYF,TGTGCCAGCAGTTACTCCAACCAGCTCACTCTGGGCGGTACGCAGTATTTT
-,TRBJ2-3,few,TRBV14,14,CASSPDYDTDTQYF,TGTGCCAGCAGCCCGGACTACGACACAGATACGCAGTATTTT
-,TRBJ2-7,few,TRBV30,11,CAWGRTYEQYF,TGTGCCTGGGGGCGGACCTACGAGCAGTACTTC
-,TRBJ2-7,few,TRBV20-1,14,CSAVKSSVWYEQYF,TGCAGTGCCGTAAAGTCTAGCGTGTGGTACGAGCAGTACTTC
-,TRBJ2-2,few,TRBV4-3,13,CASSQDAVGELFF,TGCGCCAGCAGCCAAGATGCGGTCGGGGAGCTGTTTTTT
-,TRBJ1-2,few,TRBV6-5,16,CASSYSQGGFNYGYTF,TGTGCCAGCAGTTACTCGCAGGGCGGATTTAACTATGGCTACACCTTC
-,TRBJ2-3,many,TRBV24-1,14,CATSDFVRGDTQYF,TGTGCCACCAGTGATTTTGTAAGAGGTGATACGCAGTATTTT
-,TRBJ1-1,-,TRBV28,14,CASSLSLDSREAFF,TGTGCCAGCAGTTTATCCTTGGACAGTAGGGAAGCTTTCTTT
-,TRBJ2-5,few,TRBV5-1,13,CASSLAQAQTQYF,TGCGCCAGCAGCTTGGCCCAGGCCCAGACCCAGTACTTC
-,TRBJ1-1,-,TRBV18,13,CASSPPSATEAFF,TGTGCCAGCTCACCACCGTCGGCCACTGAAGCTTTCTTT
TRBD1,TRBJ2-7,few,TRBV20-1,13,CSAGTGSSYEQYF,TGCAGTGCCGGGACAGGGAGCTCCTACGAGCAGTACTTC
-,TRBJ2-3,few,TRBV4-3,14,CASSQGGASDTQYF,TGCGCCAGCAGCCAAGGAGGGGCCTCAGATACGCAGTATTTT
TRBD1,TRBJ2-7,few,TRBV28,16,CASSSPGGQGVYEQYF,TGTGCCAGCAGTTCCCCTGGAGGACAGGGGGTTTACGAGCAGTACTTC
-,TRBJ2-2,few,TRBV30,13,CAWSGTNTGELFF,TGTGCCTGGAGCGGGACGAACACCGGGGAGCTGTTTTTT
-,TRBJ1-2,many,TRBV27,14,CASRNGGGGYGYTF,TGTGCCAGCAGGAACGGTGGGGGAGGCTATGGCTACACCTTC
-,TRBJ2-2,-,TRBV24-1,15,CATSDPGLYPGELFF,TGTGCCACCAGTGATCCGGGACTCTACCCCGGGGAGCTGTTTTTT
-,TRBJ1-1,few,TRBV11-1,16,CASSFRKSGENTEAFF,TGTGCCAGCAGCTTTAGGAAAAGTGGTGAGAACACTGAAGCTTTCTTT
TRBD1,TRBJ1-5,many,TRBV6-2/TRBV6-3,14,CASSNTGASQPQHF,TGTGCCAGCAGCAATACAGGGGCGTCTCAGCCCCAGCATTTT
TRBD1,TRBJ1-1,-,TRBV25-1,16,CASSGGDSGMNTEAFF,TGTGCCAGCAGTGGGGGGGACAGTGGCATGAACACTGAAGCTTTCTTT
TRBD1,TRBJ2-7,-,TRBV5-1,14,CASSLPGQGWEQYF,TGCGCCAGCAGCCTTCCGGGACAGGGATGGGAGCAGTACTTC
-,TRBJ2-1,few,TRBV5-1,17,CASSLAATSPNYNEQFF,TGCGCCAGCAGCTTGGCCGCCACTAGCCCGAATTACAATGAGCAGTTCTTC
-,TRBJ2-1,many,TRBV11-1,14,CASSSRTVSNEQFF,TGTGCCAGCAGCTCACGGACAGTTAGCAATGAGCAGTTCTTC
TRBD2,TRBJ2-3,few,TRBV5-1,14,CASSLEREQDTQYF,TGCGCCAGCAGCTTGGAGCGGGAGCAAGATACGCAGTATTTT
TRBD1,TRBJ1-6,many,TRBV9,15,CASSPRQGASSPLHF,TGTGCCAGCAGCCCCCGACAGGGTGCGAGTTCACCCCTCCACTTT
-,TRBJ1-1,few,TRBV12-3/TRBV12-4,16,CASTYTAGSMNTEAFF,TGTGCCAGCACCTATACCGCGGGGTCCATGAACACTGAAGCTTTCTTT
-,TRBJ2-3,many,TRBV7-7,15,CASSLTSGSTDTQYF,TGTGCTAGCAGCTTAACCAGCGGGAGCACAGATACGCAGTATTTT
TRBD2,TRBJ2-3,many,TRBV24-1,13,CATSAERAGAQYF,TGTGCCACCAGTGCGGAGAGAGCGGGAGCGCAGTATTTT
-,TRBJ2-3,-,TRBV2,11,CASLTTDTQYF,TGTGCCAGCCTCACCACAGATACGCAGTATTTT
TRBD1,TRBJ1-1,-,TRBV6-2/TRBV6-3,12,CASGKTGGEAFF,TGTGCCAGCGGAAAAACAGGGGGTGAAGCTTTCTTT
TRBD1,TRBJ2-1,few,TRBV6-5,15,CASRRGDRGFNEQFF,TGTGCCAGCAGGCGCGGGGACAGGGGGTTCAATGAGCAGTTCTTC